The 23 T cell receptor beta chains in this list originate from one sample, sequenced in a study of OX40 agonist ivuxolimab in advanced cancers. Sequencing was performed with immunoSEQ multiplex PCR; in TCRdb, only in-frame clones are kept and a portion is missing. The sample lists 65,000 to 80,000 clones; 86% were seen once. Sequencing used CD4+ or CD8+ T cells sorted from blood, obtained in a trial of the OX40 agonist ivuxolimab. The receptors come from an adult with an advanced solid tumor such as melanoma, head and neck, liver or kidney cancer.

DNA for the CDR3: TGTGCCAGCAGTGAACTAGCGGGGAACCCTTTTTACGAGCAGTACTTC. Protein sequence: CASSELAGNPFYEQYF. The chain uses TRBV6-4 and TRBJ2-7, with 10 bases lining up with TRBD2. CDR3 length equals 16 residues. After removal of 3 bases from V and 4 bases from J, the junction contained 9 bases not matched to a gene. Germline loops: CDR1 MRHNA, CDR2 SNTAGT.

The rearrangement joins TRBV7-7 to TRBJ2-2, with 8 bases aligning to TRBD2. Per germline, CDR1 SSHAT and CDR2 FNYEAQ (reference sequence). The CDR3 has 16 amino acids. V lost 4 bases to trimming and J lost 5 bases; unmatched junction nucleotides: 9. DNA of the CDR3: TGTGCCAGCAGCTGGACTAGCCCCTGGGGTACCGGGGAGCTGTTTTTT. It yields the protein CASSWTSPWGTGELFF. Full variable domain (rest looked up from reference TRBV7-7 and TRBJ2-2): GAGVSQSPRYKVTKRGQDVTLRCDPISSHATLYWYQQALGQGPEFLTYFNYEAQPDKSGLPSDRFSAERPEGSISTLTIQRTEQRDSAMYRCASSWTSPWGTGELFFGEGSRLTVL.

The chain uses TRBV9 and TRBJ2-1; 10 nucleotides line up with TRBD2. This CDR3 is built from 19 residues. Germline CDR1 reads SGDLS; CDR2 reads YYNGEE. V dropped 0 bases and J dropped 5; count of bases not matched to a gene: 14. The CDR3 DNA is TGTGCCAGCAGCGTAGATCCCGCTCCTAGCGGGGGCCCAAACAATGAGCAGTTCTTC. Translated, it gives CASSVDPAPSGGPNNEQFF. The full variable domain, with the rest looked up from reference TRBV9 and TRBJ2-1, is DSGVTQTPKHLITATGQRVTLRCSPRSGDLSVYWYQQSLDQGLQFLIQYYNGEERAKGNILERFSAQQFPDLHSELNLSSLELGDSALYFCASSVDPAPSGGPNNEQFFGPGTRLTVL.

The CDR3 spells CASNPGVHGYTF. CDR3 sequence (DNA): TGTGCCAGCAATCCAGGGGTCCATGGCTACACCTTC. This chain connects TRBV2 to TRBJ1-2, with D maybe TRBD1 (6 bases). Germline assignment: CDR1 SNHLY and CDR2 FYNNEI. The V end lost 7 bases, the J end lost 6 bases, and 12 bases lay between the germline ends. This CDR3 comprises 12 residues.

The V call is TRBV7-9, the J call TRBJ1-4; 9 nucleotides agree with TRBD1. The CDR3 loop spans 14 amino acids. Germline V gene data show CDR1 as SEHNR and CDR2 as FQNEAQ (reference sequence). The J segment lost 6 bases and the V segment lost 1 base, leaving 0 bases of the junction unmatched. The DNA of the CDR3 is TGTGCCAGCAGCTTAGGGACAGGGGATGAAAAACTGTTTTTT. Its translation: CASSLGTGDEKLFF.

The genes are TRBV2 and TRBJ1-4; 7 bases fit TRBD1. In germline, CDR1 is SNHLY, CDR2 FYNNEI. Germline trimming cut 7 bases from V and 2 bases from J; bases unmatched to any gene: 16. The CDR3 runs to 18 residues. The DNA of the CDR3 is TGTGCCAGCAAGAGACAGGGAGGGTTTTATTGGACTAATGAAAAACTGTTTTTT. Amino acids: CASKRQGGFYWTNEKLFF.

This clone has only one observation. The CDR3 DNA reads TGTGCCAGCAGCCCCGACATGGCCGAGCAGTACTTC. Translated: CASSPDMAEQYF. This chain uses TRBV6-5 with TRBJ2-7; unclear D gene. This CDR3 is built from 12 residues. Trimming cost V 6 bases and J 6 bases, with 12 bases left between them. Germline V gene lookup returns CDR1 MNHEY and CDR2 SVGAGI.

The chain recombines TRBV6-6 with TRBJ1-5; no firm D call. The CDR3 loop spans 13 amino acids. V was cut by 5 bases and J by 9 bases, with 14 bases left in between. CDR1 MNHNY and CDR2 SVGAGI come from the germline V gene (reference sequence). In DNA form, the CDR3 reads TGTGCCAGCAGTCTAGTATCTTTAGGGCCCCAGCATTTT. Translating it yields CASSLVSLGPQHF.

With respect to this clone: The junction differs from germline at one of its ends, possibly a read error. The J gene is TRBJ2-1, the V gene TRBV7-9; D may be TRBD2 (6 bases). The germline CDR1 and CDR2 sequences are SEHNR and FQNEAQ (reference sequence). The CDR3 consists of 16 residues. The CDR3 is CASSLARGSRYNEQFF. As DNA, the CDR3 is TGTGCCAGCAGCCTAGCGAGAGGGAGTAGGTACAATGAGCAGTTCTTC.

The chain combines TRBV27 with TRBJ2-3; a weak D match, TRBD1 (5 bases). CDR3 length: 15 residues. The germline V gene has CDR1 MNHEY and CDR2 SMNVEV (reference sequence). V shed 3 bases and J shed 13 bases, with 23 bases lying between them. The DNA for the CDR3 is TGTGCCAGCAGTTTTTTTTCTATTGGGGCGATTGAGGAGTATTTT. This codes for CASSFFSIGAIEEYF.

CDR3 sequence: CATQRQRDSNQPQHF. In DNA form, the CDR3 reads TGTGCCACCCAAAGACAGAGAGATAGCAATCAGCCCCAGCATTTT. This chain links TRBV6-1 with TRBJ1-5, with D tentatively TRBD1 (5 bases). The V gene lost 10 bases and the J gene lost 0 bases, with 16 bases spanning the gap. Germline V gene data show CDR1 as MNHNS and CDR2 as SASEGT. The CDR3 has 15 amino acids.

This chain links TRBV5-1 with TRBJ1-3; D perhaps matches TRBD1 (5 bases). This CDR3 is 17 amino acids long. Trimming took off 0 bases at V and 0 bases at J, with 13 bases between the two ends. CDR1 and CDR2 from the germline V gene are SGHRS and YFSETQ. Here the CDR3 reads CASSLGNSGSSGNTIYF. In nucleotides, the CDR3 is TGCGCCAGCAGCTTGGGGAACTCAGGGAGCTCTGGAAACACCATATATTTT.

This clone was seen more than once but under ten times. The chain employs TRBV5-1 and TRBJ2-2; D is ambiguous. This CDR3 region has 16 residues. CDR1 SGHRS and CDR2 YFSETQ come from the germline V gene. The V gene lost 4 bases and the J gene lost 0 bases, with 13 bases spanning the gap. The DNA of the CDR3 is TGCGCCAGCAGCCCGTCGTGGGGTTCGAACACCGGGGAGCTGTTTTTT. It codes for CASSPSWGSNTGELFF.

This clone came up once. J is TRBJ2-1 and V is TRBV10-3, with D tentatively TRBD2 (7 bases). The ends were cut back, 1 base at V and 5 bases at J, with 18 bases in the middle. The CDR3 totals 17 residues. CDR1 and CDR2 (germline): ENHRY, SYGVKD. CDR3 sequence (DNA): TGTGCCATCAGTGAGTTCTGGGCTAGCGGACAGAACAATGAGCAGTTCTTC. It yields the protein CAISEFWASGQNNEQFF.

CDR3 region: CAWRRRGWDEQFF. The CDR3 coding sequence is TGTGCCTGGAGACGTAGGGGGTGGGATGAGCAGTTCTTC. The chain employs TRBV30 and TRBJ2-1, with a tentative D call TRBD1 (6 bases). Trimming took 3 bases from V and 8 from J, leaving 14 bases between them. The CDR3 spans 13 residues. Germline CDR1 is GTSNPN and CDR2 is SVGIG (reference sequence).

This clone was found once. This chain uses TRBV5-4 with TRBJ2-5; D gene ambiguous. This CDR3 is built from 14 residues. Trimming pared 5 bases from V and 2 bases from J, leaving 13 bases between. The V gene's germline CDR1 is SGHNT and CDR2 YYREEE (reference sequence). In DNA, the CDR3 is TGTGCCAGCAGTCGATCTCAATCACAAGAGACCCAGTACTTC. As protein: CASSRSQSQETQYF.

In its sample, this clone was seen once. The chain joins TRBV28 to TRBJ2-1, with D possibly being TRBD2 (5 bases). The CDR3 consists of 15 residues. CDR1 is MDHEN, CDR2 SYDVKM, per germline. The V end was cut by 4 bases, the J end by 8 bases, with 18 bases between. CDR3 bases: TGTGCCAGCAGTTCGTTCCAAATTAGCGCCGATGAGCAGTTCTTC. It specifies CASSSFQISADEQFF.

This chain connects TRBV6-5 to TRBJ1-5; D ambiguous. The CDR3 loop spans 13 amino acids. Trimming shortened V by 4 bases and J by 0 bases, and 4 bases separated the two germline ends. CDR1 and CDR2 from the germline V gene are MNHEY and SVGAGI. Here the CDR3 DNA reads TGTGCCAGCAGTTCCTCTAGCAATCAGCCCCAGCATTTT. Its protein is CASSSSSNQPQHF.

V gene TRBV12-5 combines with J gene TRBJ1-1, with 8 bases that match TRBD1. The CDR3 extends over 16 amino acids. CDR1 LGHNT and CDR2 FRNRAP come from the germline V gene. After removal of 0 bases from V and 0 bases from J, the junction contained 3 bases not matched to a gene. The CDR3 DNA reads as TGTGCTAGTGGTTTGGTACAGGGGGTCATGAACACTGAAGCTTTCTTT. Translated, it gives CASGLVQGVMNTEAFF.

The V call is TRBV7-2, the J call TRBJ2-4; D is uncertain. V was trimmed by 1 base and J by 7 bases, leaving 5 bases between them. CDR1 is SGHTA and CDR2 is FQGNSA in the germline V gene. The CDR3 is made up of 12 amino acids. CDR3 region: CASSLGQNIQYF. CDR3 sequence (DNA): TGTGCCAGCAGCTTAGGTCAGAACATTCAGTACTTC.

The V call is TRBV11-2, the J call TRBJ2-7; 7 nucleotides align to TRBD1. Unmatched junction bases numbered 7, after V lost 5 bases and J lost 3 bases. The CDR3 runs 14 residues. From germline, CDR1 is SGHAT and CDR2 FQNNGV. The CDR3 DNA reads TGTGCCAGCAGCCCACGGGACAGACGCTACGAGCAGTACTTC. Translating gives CASSPRDRRYEQYF.

This chain connects TRBV4-3 to TRBJ2-3, with TRBD2 matching over 11 bases. This CDR3 has 15 residues. The germline V gene has CDR1 LGHNA and CDR2 YSLEER. The junction had 2 bases not matched to a gene; V was cut back by 2 bases and J by 4 bases. The CDR3 sequence is CASSQTSGSADTQYF. The DNA for the CDR3 is TGCGCCAGCAGCCAAACTAGCGGGAGTGCAGATACGCAGTATTTT.

The J gene is TRBJ2-5, the V gene TRBV13, with D possibly being TRBD1 or TRBD2 (5 bases each). Trimming took 5 bases from V and 5 from J, leaving 15 bases between them. The CDR3 runs to 14 residues. CDR1 is PRHDT, CDR2 FYEKMQ, per germline (reference sequence). The CDR3 DNA reads TGTGCCAGCAGCCGGGGCTCTCGGGGCGAGACCCAGTACTTC. It translates to CASSRGSRGETQYF.